Below, 15 T cell receptor beta chains from the same sample are listed, as sequenced in a study of CD8+ T cells in alopecia areata. Reverse transcription of extracted RNA yielded cDNA, which provided the sequencing template. Some clones are missing from TCRdb's copy, which holds only in-frame ones; the method was immunoSEQ multiplex PCR. In the table there are roughly 190,000 clones, roughly 66% of which are singletons. As to treatment: oral pan-JAK inhibitor, 5-10 mg twice daily. The sequencing here drew on CD4+ T cells sorted from blood, taken at week 24, from a patient treated with tofacitinib. The receptors originated from a human donor with alopecia areata.

As to this clone: Other nucleotide sequences from this sample produce the same CDR3. This chain connects TRBV29-1 to TRBJ1-5; D gene unclear. CDR1 and CDR2 (germline): SQVTM, ANQGSEA. The germline V and J ends were trimmed by 4 bases and 3 bases, with 4 bases remaining between them. This CDR3 has 11 amino acids. The CDR3 sequence is CSVGDNQPQHF. CDR3 nucleotide sequence: TGCAGCGTTGGGGACAATCAGCCCCAGCATTTT.

The chain links TRBV9 to TRBJ1-2; TRBD1 might be the D (6 bases). Trimming left V 0 bases short and J 10 bases short, with 13 bases between. The CDR3 runs to 13 residues. Germline values: CDR1 SGDLS, CDR2 YYNGEE. In DNA, the CDR3 is TGTGCCAGCAGCGTAGTGGGGGCGGGAGTCTACACCTTC. Translating gives CASSVVGAGVYTF.

This clone was seen more than once but under ten times. CDR3 sequence reads: CASSQDLTGELFF. DNA of the CDR3: TGTGCCAGCAGCCAAGATCTGACCGGGGAGCTGTTTTTT. J is TRBJ2-2 and V is TRBV14; no clear D gene. The V end lost 0 bases, the J end lost 5 bases, and 4 bases lay between the germline ends. This CDR3 comprises 13 residues. Germline V gene data show CDR1 as SGHDN and CDR2 as FVKESK.

V and J are TRBV9 and TRBJ2-4, with TRBD2 identical over 8 bases. CDR1 is SGDLS and CDR2 is YYNGEE in the germline V gene. The length of the CDR3 is 16 residues. V lost 0 bases, J lost 3 bases, and 5 bases stayed unmatched. CDR3 sequence (DNA): TGTGCCAGCAGCGTAGCGGCGGGGGGTAACAAAAACATTCAGTACTTC. Its translation: CASSVAAGGNKNIQYF.

V gene TRBV18 combines with J gene TRBJ1-2; D is unclear. Germline V gene data show CDR1 as KGHSH and CDR2 as LQKENI. The CDR3 loop spans 13 amino acids. Trimming pared 6 bases from V and 4 bases from J, leaving 12 bases between. CDR3 sequence (DNA): TGTGCCAGCTCTACGTCCAACCTCTATGGCTACACCTTC. Its protein product is CASSTSNLYGYTF.

V usage is TRBV11-2 and J usage is TRBJ1-6; D ambiguous. The CDR3 length is 17 residues. V was clipped by 5 bases and J by 9 bases, with 23 bases between them. The germline V gene encodes CDR1 SGHAT and CDR2 FQNNGV. The CDR3 is CASSDKTGEFNGSPLHF. DNA of the CDR3: TGTGCCAGCAGCGACAAAACCGGGGAATTTAATGGTTCACCCCTCCACTTT.

This clone was observed a few times. The chain is built from TRBV20-1 and TRBJ1-1, with D unclear. The V end lost 1 base, the J end lost 7 bases, and 7 bases lay between the germline ends. Per germline, CDR1 DFQATT and CDR2 SNEGSKA (reference sequence). The length of the CDR3 is 11 residues. The CDR3 DNA follows: TGCAGTGCTAGAGGACTGAATGAAGCTTTCTTT. Translation gives CSARGLNEAFF.

The chain couples TRBV9 to TRBJ1-5; D is undetermined. The CDR3 runs to 15 residues. Per the germline V gene, CDR1 is SGDLS and CDR2 is YYNGEE. The V end was cut by 2 bases, the J end by 8 bases, with 17 bases between. CDR3 protein: CASSVILRVREPQHF. The CDR3 DNA follows: TGTGCCAGCAGCGTTATCCTGAGGGTACGCGAGCCCCAGCATTTT.

This clone came up once. The chain is built from TRBV11-2 and TRBJ1-3, with a tentative D call TRBD1 (5 bases). This CDR3 is 16 amino acids long. The germline gives CDR1 SGHAT, CDR2 FQNNGV. The V end lost 5 bases, the J end lost 0 bases, and 14 bases lay between the germline ends. The CDR3 nucleotides read TGTGCCAGCAGCGCCGACGGGGGGATCTCTGGAAACACCATATATTTT. This translates into CASSADGGISGNTIYF.

V is TRBV29-1 and J is TRBJ2-1; 7 bases align to TRBD1. Germline lookup yields CDR1 SQVTM and CDR2 ANQGSEA. This CDR3 is built from 13 residues. V lost 3 bases to trimming and J lost 8 bases; unmatched junction nucleotides: 7. The CDR3: CSVEEQQGHEQFF. The CDR3 region has the DNA TGCAGCGTTGAGGAGCAACAGGGGCATGAGCAGTTCTTC.

The sample holds a few counts of this clone. The chain uses TRBV5-1 and TRBJ2-7; 8 bases are shared with TRBD1. The V gene end was trimmed by 6 bases and the J gene end by 3 bases; junction bases not matched to a gene: 5. Looked up from germline, CDR1 is SGHRS and CDR2 is YFSETQ. This CDR3 has 13 residues. The CDR3 here is CASTSGQGYEQYF. CDR3 DNA: TGCGCCAGCACCTCAGGACAGGGCTACGAGCAGTACTTC.

This sequence joins TRBV27 and TRBJ2-7, with 7 bases that match TRBD1. The germline V gene has CDR1 MNHEY and CDR2 SMNVEV (reference sequence). CDR3 length equals 14 residues. Trimming cost V 6 bases and J 3 bases; bases outside gene matches: 8. CDR3 in amino acids: CASRQATGIYEQYF. The CDR3 DNA reads TGTGCCAGCAGACAAGCGACAGGGATCTACGAGCAGTACTTC.

This clone has more than one count but fewer than ten. This chain links TRBV29-1 with TRBJ2-3, with no clear D. V shed 4 bases and J shed 2 bases, with 10 bases lying between them. Germline values: CDR1 SQVTM, CDR2 ANQGSEA. This CDR3 has 13 residues. CDR3 protein: CSVVYGDTDTQYF. The CDR3 DNA reads TGCAGCGTTGTATATGGGGACACAGATACGCAGTATTTT.

The chain recombines TRBV4-1 with TRBJ2-7, with 7 bases lining up with TRBD2. Germline trimming cut 4 bases from V and 13 bases from J; bases unmatched to any gene: 7. Germline CDR1 reads MGHRA; CDR2 reads YSYEKL. The CDR3 extends over 11 amino acids. The CDR3 coding sequence is TGCGCCAGCAGCCCTGGCAGGGAGGGTTACTTC. This gives the protein CASSPGREGYF.

The V gene is TRBV9, the J gene TRBJ1-6, with D maybe TRBD1 (5 bases). The CDR3 totals 16 residues. CDR1 and CDR2 (germline): SGDLS, YYNGEE. With 4 bases removed from V and 5 bases from J, the gap between germline ends came to 16 bases. CDR3 loop: CASSIQGDRDNSPLHF. In DNA form, the CDR3 reads TGTGCCAGCAGCATCCAAGGGGATCGGGATAATTCACCCCTCCACTTT.